The 21 T cell receptor beta chains below come from one sample, sequenced in a study of T cell clonality in common variable immunodeficiency. Some clones are missing from TCRdb's copy, which holds only in-frame ones; the method was immunoSEQ multiplex PCR. In total the sample includes about 37,000 clones, none of them seen once. Sequencing used peripheral blood mononuclear cells. The origin of the receptors is a person between 18 and 75 years old in good health.

This clone was found a few times. Read coverage stops 3 residues before the CDR3 terminus; the germline J gene supplies the remainder. The V and J genes are TRBV5-1 and TRBJ2-7, with 7 bases aligning to TRBD2. From germline, CDR1 is SGHRS and CDR2 YFSETQ. The CDR3 totals 15 residues. Trimming cost V 2 bases and J 3 bases; bases outside gene matches: 8. CDR3 sequence reads: CASSLKGGSLYEQYF. CDR3 DNA, as far as it was read: TGCGCCAGCAGCTTAAAAGGCGGGAGTCTCTACGAG.

This clone was detected many times. The read terminates 3 residues before the CDR3 end, so the remaining end is supplied by the germline J gene. The chain carries TRBV19 and TRBJ2-3; 11 bases are a match to TRBD2. The CDR3 length is 15 residues. The trim removed 2 bases at V and 6 bases at J, leaving 4 bases unmatched. CDR1 and CDR2 from the germline V gene are LNHDA and SQIVND (reference sequence). The CDR3 DNA, read in part, is TGTGCCAGTAGTATATACGCTAGCGGGAGGGATACG. Its translation: CASSIYASGRDT. The full CDR3 protein is CASSIYASGRDTQYF.

The sample holds many counts of this clone. Partial CDR3 DNA: TGTGCCAGCAGCTTCAGGGGAGCTGGGGCCAACGTC. The encoded protein is CASSFRGAGANV. From start to end, the CDR3 is CASSFRGAGANVLTF. This chain uses TRBV7-9 with TRBJ2-6; the D gene is possibly TRBD1 (6 bases). The read comes to an end 3 residues before the CDR3 does, leaving the germline J gene to fill in the end. Trimming took 3 bases from V and 2 from J, leaving 8 bases between them. This CDR3 has 15 amino acids. Germline values: CDR1 SEHNR, CDR2 FQNEAQ (reference sequence).

This clone was observed at least ten times. The CDR3 end lies 3 residues beyond the end of the read and is filled in from the germline J gene. This chain uses TRBV7-9 with TRBJ2-5; 9 bases match TRBD1. Germline CDR1 reads SEHNR; CDR2 reads FQNEAQ (reference sequence). The CDR3 length is 15 residues. V lost 8 bases, J lost 0 bases, and 7 bases stayed unmatched. The sequenced CDR3 bases are TGTGCCAGCCGTTCGGGACAGGGATACCAAGAGACC. It encodes CASRSGQGYQET. In full, the CDR3 reads CASRSGQGYQETQYF.

The table lists this clone with many counts. The missing CDR3 end, 3 residues past where the read stops, is filled in from the germline J gene. The J gene is TRBJ2-7, the V gene TRBV5-4, with TRBD2 matching 10 bases. Germline values: CDR1 SGHNT, CDR2 YYREEE (reference sequence). CDR3 size: 16 residues. With V trimmed by 0 bases and J by 0 bases, 3 bases remained unmatched. This chain's CDR3 is CASSLGLAGNSYEQYF. Incomplete CDR3 DNA: TGTGCCAGCAGCTTGGGACTAGCGGGCAACTCCTACGAG.

This clone was detected ten times or more. The read ends 3 residues shy of where the CDR3 ends; the end is completed using the germline J gene. V is TRBV28 and J is TRBJ2-7, with 11 bases identical to TRBD1. The CDR3 is 15 amino acids. Germline CDR1 reads MDHEN; CDR2 reads SYDVKM. With V trimmed by 5 bases and J by 3 bases, 6 bases remained unmatched. Partial CDR3 DNA: TGTGCCAGCAGTCTAACCGGGACAGGGGGCTACGAG. It encodes CASSLTGTGGYE. The CDR3 reads in full as CASSLTGTGGYEQYF.

This clone showed up many times. Read data end 3 residues before the CDR3 end; the end is taken from the germline J gene. The V and J genes are TRBV7-9 and TRBJ2-5; D uncertain. The CDR3 sequence is 12 residues long. Trimming removed 2 bases at V and 5 bases at J, with 6 bases between. Germline CDR1 reads SEHNR; CDR2 reads FQNEAQ (reference sequence). Incomplete CDR3 DNA: TGTGCCAGCAGCTTAATAGGGGAGACC. Translating gives CASSLIGET. The whole CDR3 sequence reads CASSLIGETQYF.

A remark on this clone: From the germline J gene comes the end of the CDR3, since the read stops 3 residues before it. The V call is TRBV2, the J call TRBJ2-2; 7 bases map to TRBD2. The length of the CDR3 is 18 residues. Germline loops: CDR1 SNHLY, CDR2 FYNNEI. J was trimmed by 0 bases and V by 5 bases; bases with no gene match: 12. The DNA read from the CDR3 is TGTGCCAGCAGTCCTCCTCGAACTAGCGTCGCGAACACCGGGGAG. Its translation: CASSPPRTSVANTGE. The CDR3 in full is CASSPPRTSVANTGELFF.

This clone was recorded at least ten times. The CDR3 is cut off 3 residues early in the read; its end comes from the germline J gene. The chain is built from TRBV18 and TRBJ2-5; TRBD2 matches 9 bases. CDR3 length equals 15 residues. J was trimmed by 0 bases and V by 5 bases; bases with no gene match: 4. Germline V gene data show CDR1 as KGHSH and CDR2 as LQKENI. This CDR3 reads CASSGLAGNQETQYF. The CDR3 DNA, read in part, is TGTGCCAGCTCAGGGCTAGCGGGAAACCAAGAGACC.

This clone has a count of ten or more. CDR3 protein: CASSAGNQPQHF. Incomplete CDR3 DNA: TGTGCCAGCTCGGCGGGAAATCAGCCC. The V gene is TRBV18, the J gene TRBJ1-5; D not resolved. The read stops 3 residues short of the end of the CDR3; the missing end is completed from the germline J gene. Trimming cost V 6 bases and J 4 bases, with 7 bases left between them. Germline V lookup: CDR1 KGHSH, CDR2 LQKENI. This CDR3 region has 12 residues.

This clone was picked up many times. Read sequence stops 3 residues before the CDR3 end, and the germline J gene provides the missing end. The chain employs TRBV19 and TRBJ2-1; D is unclear. Germline CDR1 and CDR2: LNHDA and SQIVND (reference sequence). The CDR3 spans 12 residues. V lost 5 bases, J lost 5 bases, and 7 bases lay in between. The part of the CDR3 DNA that was read is TGTGCCAGTAGTTACCTAGACAATGAG. Translating gives CASSYLDNE. The entire CDR3 protein reads CASSYLDNEQFF.

The table lists this clone with many counts. The read comes to an end 3 residues before the CDR3 does, leaving the germline J gene to fill in the end. The sample holds other DNA sequences that translate to the same CDR3. The chain recombines TRBV7-9 with TRBJ1-1; perhaps TRBD1 as D (5 bases). The CDR3 has 14 residues. The ends were cut back, 1 base at V and 1 base at J, with 7 bases in the middle. Germline loops: CDR1 SEHNR, CDR2 FQNEAQ (reference sequence). The CDR3 is CASSLGQGNTEAFF. CDR3 DNA, as far as it was read: TGTGCCAGCAGCTTAGGTCAGGGGAACACTGAA.

This clone was observed many times. The observed sequence ends 3 residues before the CDR3 terminus, with the missing tail filled in from the germline J gene. The chain links TRBV20-1 to TRBJ2-1, with 10 bases identical to TRBD2. The germline V gene encodes CDR1 DFQATT and CDR2 SNEGSKA (reference sequence). The V segment lost 3 bases and the J segment 2 bases; nucleotides outside the gene matches: 1. The CDR3 has 14 residues. The CDR3 spells CSARSGRAYNEQFF. Incomplete CDR3 DNA: TGCAGTGCTAGGAGCGGGAGGGCCTACAATGAG.

There are a few counts of this clone. The observed sequence ends 3 residues before the CDR3 terminus, with the missing tail filled in from the germline J gene. The genes are TRBV5-1 and TRBJ1-2; D is perhaps TRBD1 (6 bases). The CDR3 runs to 13 residues. Germline lookup yields CDR1 SGHRS and CDR2 YFSETQ. V was cut by 5 bases and J by 4 bases, with 12 bases left in between. The DNA read from the CDR3 is TGCGCCAGCAGATTACAGGGTGGCTATGGC. Its translation: CASRLQGGYG. The CDR3 reads in full as CASRLQGGYGYTF.

This clone was seen ten or more times. Read coverage stops 3 residues before the CDR3 terminus; the germline J gene supplies the remainder. The chain recombines TRBV11-2 with TRBJ2-7, with TRBD1 matching over 11 bases. CDR1 is SGHAT and CDR2 is FQNNGV in the germline V gene. The CDR3 is 14 residues long. Losses at the gene ends were 10 bases for V and 6 bases for J; bases not matched to a gene: 11. The CDR3 bases that were read are TGTGCCACCTCTAAAGGGACAGGGGGGCTCGAG. Translation gives CATSKGTGGLE. The entire CDR3 protein is CATSKGTGGLEQYF.

This clone was counted ten times or more. The read comes to an end 3 residues before the CDR3 does, leaving the germline J gene to fill in the end. The chain employs TRBV7-8 and TRBJ2-7; 8 bases are a match to TRBD2. The germline CDR1 and CDR2 sequences are SGHVS and FQNEAQ. V was clipped by 1 base and J by 5 bases; unmatched bases: 7. The CDR3 length is 15 residues. This chain's CDR3 is CASSLDAGGYDEQYF. Incomplete CDR3 DNA: TGTGCCAGCAGCTTAGACGCGGGGGGTTACGACGAG.

This clone was recorded at least ten times. The read comes to an end 3 residues before the CDR3 does, leaving the germline J gene to fill in the end. V is TRBV6-2 or TRBV6-3 and J is TRBJ1-2; 7 bases are shared with TRBD1. Germline V gene lookup returns CDR1 MNHEY and CDR2 SVGEGT. The V segment lost 6 bases and the J segment 2 bases; nucleotides outside the gene matches: 3. The CDR3 totals 13 residues. The CDR3 bases that were read are TGTGCCAGCAGCTTGGGACAGAACTATGGC. Its translation is CASSLGQNYG. The full-length CDR3 reads as CASSLGQNYGYTF.

There are many counts of this clone. The read stops 3 residues short of the end of the CDR3; the missing end is completed from the germline J gene. V is TRBV30 and J is TRBJ1-1; no definite D call. The CDR3 is 12 residues long. Germline CDR1 GTSNPN, CDR2 SVGIG (reference sequence). The V gene lost 3 bases and the J gene lost 2 bases, with 7 bases spanning the gap. The CDR3 loop reads CAWRPVNTEAFF. The covered CDR3 bases are TGTGCCTGGAGACCAGTTAACACTGAA.

This clone appeared many times. The CDR3 is CSASHRDRGLAAYEQYF. Partial CDR3 DNA: TGCAGTGCTAGTCACCGGGACAGGGGACTAGCTGCCTACGAG. V gene TRBV20-1 combines with J gene TRBJ2-7, with D possibly TRBD1 on 10 matching bases. Read sequence stops 3 residues before the CDR3 end, and the germline J gene provides the missing end. The CDR3 consists of 17 residues. The V gene lost 3 bases and the J gene lost 2 bases, with 23 bases spanning the gap. Germline lookup yields CDR1 DFQATT and CDR2 SNEGSKA (reference sequence).

This clone was seen at least ten times. The CDR3 end falls 3 residues outside the read, so it is completed with the germline J gene. The gene calls are TRBV7-9 and TRBJ1-2; no definite D call. CDR3 length equals 15 residues. Between the trimmed V and J ends, which lost 8 bases and 3 bases, there was a span of 19 bases. Germline assignment: CDR1 SEHNR and CDR2 FQNEAQ (reference sequence). CDR3 residues: CASARSQVEYYGYTF. CDR3 DNA (partial): TGTGCCAGCGCTCGTTCGCAGGTCGAATACTATGGC.

This clone was recorded many times. The read comes to an end 3 residues before the CDR3 does, leaving the germline J gene to fill in the end. J is TRBJ2-7 and V is TRBV5-6, with TRBD1 identical over 9 bases. The CDR3 is 15 amino acids. CDR1 is SGHDT and CDR2 is YYEEEE in the germline V gene. V lost 4 bases to trimming and J lost 2 bases; unmatched junction nucleotides: 7. The sequenced part of the CDR3 DNA is TGTGCCAGCAGCCCCCCGGGACAGGGAGCCTACGAG. Its protein product is CASSPPGQGAYE. The complete CDR3 sequence is CASSPPGQGAYEQYF.